A selection of T cell receptor beta chains follows, all from one sample in a study of sequential checkpoint blockade in melanoma. The protocol was immunoSEQ multiplex PCR, while the TCRdb copy is restricted to in-frame clones and leaves out a portion. The sample lists 30,000 or so clones, 75% to 90% occurring once. The sequencing here drew on CD8+ T cells sorted from blood (inferred from file names), taken from a patient given nivolumab and ipilimumab in sequence. These receptors came from a human donor with melanoma. Each CDR3 is given with its conserved first and last residue. D genes are given only for firm matches. Expanded clones get a size class; other rows say once, few or many, or leave the size out.

TRBV11-2	TRBD2	TRBJ2-7	.	CASSSGTSGSTYEQYF	TGTGCCAGCAGCTCTGGGACTAGCGGGAGCACCTACGAGCAGTACTTC
TRBV4-3	TRBD1	TRBJ1-2	.	CASSPRRQGASYGYTF	TGCGCCAGCAGCCCCCGAAGACAGGGGGCGAGTTATGGCTACACCTTC
TRBV6-1	.	TRBJ2-1	once	CASSERSYNEQFF	TGTGCCAGCAGTGAACGGTCCTACAATGAGCAGTTCTTC
TRBV30	.	TRBJ1-4	.	CAWSREYNEKLFF	TGTGCCTGGAGTAGAGAGTATAATGAAAAACTGTTTTTT
TRBV6-5	TRBD2	TRBJ2-1	.	CASSFGLAGVGEQFF	TGTGCCAGCAGTTTTGGACTAGCGGGAGTCGGTGAGCAGTTCTTC
TRBV4-1	TRBD1	TRBJ2-7	.	CASSQGTGRYEQYF	TGCGCCAGCAGCCAGGGGACAGGGCGGTACGAGCAGTACTTC
TRBV19	.	TRBJ2-3	.	CASSPTGYTDTQYF	TGTGCCAGTAGTCCGACTGGATACACAGATACGCAGTATTTT
TRBV7-2	.	TRBJ2-1	.	CASSLDFRGAAWDEQFF	TGTGCCAGCAGCTTAGATTTCCGGGGGGCCGCCTGGGATGAGCAGTTCTTC
TRBV29-1	TRBD2	TRBJ2-7	.	CSVEDPRGLDYEQYF	TGCAGCGTTGAAGATCCGCGGGGGTTGGACTACGAGCAGTACTTC
TRBV19	TRBD1	TRBJ2-7	.	CASSIDRDRGTYEQYF	TGTGCCAGTAGTATAGACCGGGACAGGGGGACCTACGAGCAGTACTTC
TRBV6-1	.	TRBJ1-3	.	CASSAWTEGSGNTIYF	TGTGCCAGCAGTGCCTGGACAGAGGGCTCTGGAAACACCATATATTTT
TRBV21-1	.	TRBJ2-7	.	CASSKGRGSSYEQYF	TGTGCCAGCAGCAAAGGCAGGGGAAGCTCCTACGAGCAGTACTTC
TRBV7-2	.	TRBJ2-5	.	CASTYRVETQYF	TGTGCCAGCACCTACAGGGTAGAGACCCAGTACTTC
TRBV29-1	TRBD1	TRBJ1-2	.	CSANPQGANYGYTF	TGCAGTGCAAACCCCCAGGGGGCTAACTATGGCTACACCTTC
TRBV6-5	.	TRBJ1-1	.	CASSYTGYGTEAFF	TGTGCCAGCAGTTATACAGGGTATGGCACTGAAGCTTTCTTT
TRBV6-8	TRBD2	TRBJ2-1	.	CASTQGREENEQFF	TGTGCCAGCACCCAGGGGCGGGAGGAGAATGAGCAGTTCTTC
TRBV12-1	.	TRBJ2-3	.	CASSSWLGKGSDTQYF	TGTGCCAGCAGCTCATGGTTGGGGAAGGGGTCGGATACGCAGTATTTT
TRBV29-1	TRBD1	TRBJ1-1	.	CSVGGQVGTEAFF	TGCAGCGTTGGGGGACAGGTGGGCACTGAAGCTTTCTTT
TRBV4-3	TRBD2	TRBJ2-7	.	CASSQDISGLAGDYEQYF	TGCGCCAGCAGCCAAGACATTTCGGGACTAGCGGGGGACTACGAGCAGTACTTC
TRBV7-6	TRBD1	TRBJ2-1	.	CASRALKGQGFNEQFF	TGTGCCAGCAGGGCCCTCAAGGGACAGGGCTTCAATGAGCAGTTCTTC
TRBV7-6	TRBD1	TRBJ2-7	.	CASSLAAGGREQYF	TGTGCCAGCAGCTTGGCGGCAGGGGGCCGCGAGCAGTACTTC
TRBV27	.	TRBJ1-5	.	CASSLRTPYQPQHF	TGTGCCAGCAGTTTACGGACACCCTATCAGCCCCAGCATTTT